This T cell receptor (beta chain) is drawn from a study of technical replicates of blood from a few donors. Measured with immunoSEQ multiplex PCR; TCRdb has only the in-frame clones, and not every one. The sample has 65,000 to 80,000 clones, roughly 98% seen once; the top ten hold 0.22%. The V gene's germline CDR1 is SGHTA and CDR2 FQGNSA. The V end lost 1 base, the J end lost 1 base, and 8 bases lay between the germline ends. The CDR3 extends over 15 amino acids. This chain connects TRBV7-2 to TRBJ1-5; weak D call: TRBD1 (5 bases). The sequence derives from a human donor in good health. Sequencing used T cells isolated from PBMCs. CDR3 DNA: TGTGCCAGCAGCTTAGGGGGCGCGAGCAATCAGCCCCAGCATTTT. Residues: CASSLGGASNQPQHF.